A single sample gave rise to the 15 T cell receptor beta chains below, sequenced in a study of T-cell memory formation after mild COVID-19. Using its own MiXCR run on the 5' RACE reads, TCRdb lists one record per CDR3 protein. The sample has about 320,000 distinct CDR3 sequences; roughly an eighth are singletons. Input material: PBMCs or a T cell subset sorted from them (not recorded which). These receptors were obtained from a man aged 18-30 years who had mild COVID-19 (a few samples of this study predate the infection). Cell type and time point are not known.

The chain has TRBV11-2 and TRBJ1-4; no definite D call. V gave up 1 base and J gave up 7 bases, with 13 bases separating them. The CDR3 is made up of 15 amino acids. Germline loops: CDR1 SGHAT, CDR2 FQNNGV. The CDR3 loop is CASSLAGQSTEKLFF. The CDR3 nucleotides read TGTGCCAGCAGCTTAGCCGGTCAGTCTACTGAAAAACTGTTTTTT. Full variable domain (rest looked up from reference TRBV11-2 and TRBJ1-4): EAGVAQSPRYKIIEKRQSVAFWCNPISGHATLYWYQQILGQGPKLLIQFQNNGVVDDSQLPKDRFSAERLKGVDSTLKIQPAKLEDSAVYLCASSLAGQSTEKLFFGSGTQLSVL.

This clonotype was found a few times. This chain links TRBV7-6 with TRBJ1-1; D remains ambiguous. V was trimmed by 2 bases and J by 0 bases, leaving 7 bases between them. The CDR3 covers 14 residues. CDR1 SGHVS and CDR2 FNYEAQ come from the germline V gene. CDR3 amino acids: CASSLFGMNTEAFF. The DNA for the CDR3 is TGTGCCAGCAGCTTATTCGGGATGAACACTGAAGCTTTCTTT.

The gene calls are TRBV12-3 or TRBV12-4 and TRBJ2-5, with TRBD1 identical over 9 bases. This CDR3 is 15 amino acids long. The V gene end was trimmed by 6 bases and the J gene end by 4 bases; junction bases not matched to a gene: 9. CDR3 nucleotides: TGTGCCAGCAGCCACCGGGACAGGGTTGCAGAGACCCAGTACTTC. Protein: CASSHRDRVAETQYF.

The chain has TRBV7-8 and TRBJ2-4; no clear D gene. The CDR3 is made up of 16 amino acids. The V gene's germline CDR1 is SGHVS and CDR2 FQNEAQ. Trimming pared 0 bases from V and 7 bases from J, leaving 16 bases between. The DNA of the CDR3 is TGTGCCAGCAGCTTAGCTGTCTGGGGTTCCGCCAACATTCAGTACTTC. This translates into CASSLAVWGSANIQYF. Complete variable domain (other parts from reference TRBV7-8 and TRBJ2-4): GAGVSQSPRYKVAKRGQDVALRCDPISGHVSLFWYQQALGQGPEFLTYFQNEAQLDKSGLPSDRFFAERPEGSVSTLKIQRTQQEDSAVYLCASSLAVWGSANIQYFGAGTRLSVL.

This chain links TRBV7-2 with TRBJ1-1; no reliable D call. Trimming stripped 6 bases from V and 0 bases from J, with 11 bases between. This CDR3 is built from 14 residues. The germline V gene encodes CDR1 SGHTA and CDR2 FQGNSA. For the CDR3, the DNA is TGTGCCAGCAGACTGACCGCACTGAACACTGAAGCTTTCTTT. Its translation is CASRLTALNTEAFF.

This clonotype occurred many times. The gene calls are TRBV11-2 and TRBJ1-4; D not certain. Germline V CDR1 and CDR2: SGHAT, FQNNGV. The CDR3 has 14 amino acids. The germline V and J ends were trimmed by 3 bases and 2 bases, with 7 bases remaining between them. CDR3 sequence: CASSFVGTNEKLFF. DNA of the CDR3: TGTGCCAGCAGCTTCGTGGGGACTAATGAAAAACTGTTTTTT.

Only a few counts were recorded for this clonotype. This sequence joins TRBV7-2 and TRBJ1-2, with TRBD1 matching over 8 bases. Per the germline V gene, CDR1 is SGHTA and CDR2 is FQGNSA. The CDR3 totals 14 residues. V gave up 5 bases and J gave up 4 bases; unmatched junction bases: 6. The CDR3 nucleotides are TGTGCCAGCAGCCCTGGACAGGGCGGCTATGGCTACACCTTC. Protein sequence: CASSPGQGGYGYTF.

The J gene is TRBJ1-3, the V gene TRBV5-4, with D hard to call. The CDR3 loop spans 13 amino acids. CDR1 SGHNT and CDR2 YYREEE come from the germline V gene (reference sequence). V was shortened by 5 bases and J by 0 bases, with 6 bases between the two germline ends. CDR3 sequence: CASREGSGNTIYF. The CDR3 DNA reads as TGTGCCAGCAGGGAGGGCTCTGGAAACACCATATATTTT.

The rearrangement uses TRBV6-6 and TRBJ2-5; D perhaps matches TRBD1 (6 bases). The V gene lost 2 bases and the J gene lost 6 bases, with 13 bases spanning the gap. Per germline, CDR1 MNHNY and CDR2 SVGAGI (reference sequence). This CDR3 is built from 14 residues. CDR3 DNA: TGTGCCAGCAGTTACGTGGCAGGGGTGAAGACCCAGTACTTC. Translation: CASSYVAGVKTQYF.

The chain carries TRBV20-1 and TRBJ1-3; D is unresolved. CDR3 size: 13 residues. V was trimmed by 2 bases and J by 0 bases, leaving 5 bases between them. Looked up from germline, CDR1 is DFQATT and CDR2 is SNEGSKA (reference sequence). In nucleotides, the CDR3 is TGCAGTGCTAGACAGGTCTCTGGAAACACCATATATTTT. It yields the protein CSARQVSGNTIYF.

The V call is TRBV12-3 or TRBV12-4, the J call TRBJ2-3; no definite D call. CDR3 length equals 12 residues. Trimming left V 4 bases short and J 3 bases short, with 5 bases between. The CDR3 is CASSWVTDTQYF. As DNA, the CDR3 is TGTGCCAGCAGTTGGGTGACAGATACGCAGTATTTT.

CDR3 nucleotide sequence: TGTGCCAGCAGCTTAAGTACGGGACAGGGACAAGAGACCCAGTACTTC. Residues: CASSLSTGQGQETQYF. The rearrangement joins TRBV11-1 to TRBJ2-5; TRBD1 aligns across 9 bases. CDR3 size: 16 residues. Germline CDR1 is SGHAT and CDR2 is FQDESV (reference sequence). Germline trimming cut 2 bases from V and 2 bases from J; bases unmatched to any gene: 6.

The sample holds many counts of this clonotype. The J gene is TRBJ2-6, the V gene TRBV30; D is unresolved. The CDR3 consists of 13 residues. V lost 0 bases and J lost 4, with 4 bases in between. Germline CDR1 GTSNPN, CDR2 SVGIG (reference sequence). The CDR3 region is CAWSVGGANVLTF. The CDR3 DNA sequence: TGTGCCTGGAGTGTAGGCGGGGCCAACGTCCTGACTTTC.

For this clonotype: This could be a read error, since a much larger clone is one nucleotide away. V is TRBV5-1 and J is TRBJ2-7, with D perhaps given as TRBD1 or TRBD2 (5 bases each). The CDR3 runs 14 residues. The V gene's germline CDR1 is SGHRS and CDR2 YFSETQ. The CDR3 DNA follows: TGCGCCAGCAGTTCGGCAGGGACCTCCAACGAGCAGTACTTC. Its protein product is CASSSAGTSNEQYF.

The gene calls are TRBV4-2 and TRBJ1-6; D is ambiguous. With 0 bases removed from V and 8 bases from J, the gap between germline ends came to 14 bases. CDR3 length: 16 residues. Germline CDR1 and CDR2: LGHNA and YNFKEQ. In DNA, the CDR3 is TGTGCCAGCAGCCAAGATTTGGGCATGGCGGATTCACCCCTCCACTTT. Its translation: CASSQDLGMADSPLHF.